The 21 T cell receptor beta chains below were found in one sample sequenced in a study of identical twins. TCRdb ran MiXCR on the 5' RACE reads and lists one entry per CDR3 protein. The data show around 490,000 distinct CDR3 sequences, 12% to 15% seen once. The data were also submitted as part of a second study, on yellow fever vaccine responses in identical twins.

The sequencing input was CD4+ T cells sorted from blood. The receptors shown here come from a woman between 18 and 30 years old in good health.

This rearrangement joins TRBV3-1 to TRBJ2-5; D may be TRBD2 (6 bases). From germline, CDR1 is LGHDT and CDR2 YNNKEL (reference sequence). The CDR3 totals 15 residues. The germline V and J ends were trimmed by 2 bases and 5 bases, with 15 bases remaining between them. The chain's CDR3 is CASSQSLVSGETQYF. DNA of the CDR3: TGTGCCAGCAGCCAATCCCTTGTAAGCGGGGAGACCCAGTACTTC.

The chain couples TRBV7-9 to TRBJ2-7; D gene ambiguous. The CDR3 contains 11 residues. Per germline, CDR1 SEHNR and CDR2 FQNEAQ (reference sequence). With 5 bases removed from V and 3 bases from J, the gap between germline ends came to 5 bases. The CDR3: CASSADYEQYV. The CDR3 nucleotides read TGTGCCAGCAGCGCTGACTACGAGCAGTACGTC.

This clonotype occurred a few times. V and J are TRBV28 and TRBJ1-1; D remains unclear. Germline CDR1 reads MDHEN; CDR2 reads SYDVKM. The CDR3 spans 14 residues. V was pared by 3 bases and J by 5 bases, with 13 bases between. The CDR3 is CASSFVVGGTEAFF. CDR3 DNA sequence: TGTGCCAGCAGTTTTGTAGTGGGCGGGACTGAAGCTTTCTTT.

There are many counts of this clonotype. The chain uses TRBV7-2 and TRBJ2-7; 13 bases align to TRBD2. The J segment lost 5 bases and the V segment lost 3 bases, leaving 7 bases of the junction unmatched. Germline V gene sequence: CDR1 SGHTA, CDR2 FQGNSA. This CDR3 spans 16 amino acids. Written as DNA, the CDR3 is TGTGCCAGCAGCTTCGGACTAGCGGGAGTTCTGGACGAGCAGTACTTC. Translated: CASSFGLAGVLDEQYF.

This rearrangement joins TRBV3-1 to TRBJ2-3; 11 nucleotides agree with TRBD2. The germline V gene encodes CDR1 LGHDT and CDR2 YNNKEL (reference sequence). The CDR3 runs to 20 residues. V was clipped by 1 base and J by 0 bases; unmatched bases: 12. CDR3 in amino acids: CASSQANRLAGGTSTDTQYF. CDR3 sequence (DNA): TGTGCCAGCAGCCAAGCCAATAGGCTAGCGGGAGGAACCAGCACAGATACGCAGTATTTT.

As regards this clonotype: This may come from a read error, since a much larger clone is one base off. CDR3 amino acids: CASSQEGYSNTGELVF. The CDR3 DNA reads as TGCGCCAGCAGCCAAGAAGGGTACTCGAACACCGGGGAGCTGGTTTTT. This chain uses TRBV4-1 with TRBJ2-2; D possibly corresponds to TRBD2 (5 bases). The V gene's germline CDR1 is MGHRA and CDR2 YSYEKL. CDR3 size: 16 residues.

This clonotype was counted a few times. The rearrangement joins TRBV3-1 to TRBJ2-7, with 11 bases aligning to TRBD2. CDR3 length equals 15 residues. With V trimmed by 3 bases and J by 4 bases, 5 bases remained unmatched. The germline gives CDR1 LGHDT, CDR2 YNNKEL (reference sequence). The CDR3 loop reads CASSHRLAGLYEQYF. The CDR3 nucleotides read TGTGCCAGCAGCCACCGACTAGCGGGACTTTACGAGCAGTACTTC.

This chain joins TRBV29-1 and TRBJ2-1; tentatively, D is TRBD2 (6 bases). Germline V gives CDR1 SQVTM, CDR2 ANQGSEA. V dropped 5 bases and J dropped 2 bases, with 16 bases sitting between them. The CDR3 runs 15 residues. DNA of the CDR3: TGCAGCGTTCGCCCGGAGGGAAAGACCTACAATGAGCAGTTCTTC. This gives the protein CSVRPEGKTYNEQFF.

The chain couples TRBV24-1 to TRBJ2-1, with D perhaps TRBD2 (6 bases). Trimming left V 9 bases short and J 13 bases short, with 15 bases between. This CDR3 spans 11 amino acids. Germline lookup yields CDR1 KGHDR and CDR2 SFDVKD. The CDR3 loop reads CATGLRGRQFF. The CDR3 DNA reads TGTGCCACCGGTCTGCGGGGCCGCCAGTTCTTC.

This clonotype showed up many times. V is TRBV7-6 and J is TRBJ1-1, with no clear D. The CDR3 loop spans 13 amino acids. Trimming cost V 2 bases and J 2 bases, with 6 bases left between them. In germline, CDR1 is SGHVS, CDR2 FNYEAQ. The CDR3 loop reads CASSLRENTEAFF. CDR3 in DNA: TGTGCCAGCAGCTTACGCGAAAACACTGAAGCTTTCTTT.

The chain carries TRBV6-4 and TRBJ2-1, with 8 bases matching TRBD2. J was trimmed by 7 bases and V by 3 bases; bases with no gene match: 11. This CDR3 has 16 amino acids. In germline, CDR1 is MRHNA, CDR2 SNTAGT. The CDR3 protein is CASSEPQRENVNEQFF. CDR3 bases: TGTGCCAGCAGTGAGCCTCAGCGGGAGAATGTAAATGAGCAGTTCTTC.

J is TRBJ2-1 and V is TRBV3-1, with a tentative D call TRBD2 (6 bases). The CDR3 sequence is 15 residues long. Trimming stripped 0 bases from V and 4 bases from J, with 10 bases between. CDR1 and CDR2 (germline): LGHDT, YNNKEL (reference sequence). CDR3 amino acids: CASSQEGLTYNEQFF. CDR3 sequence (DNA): TGTGCCAGCAGCCAAGAGGGACTCACTTACAATGAGCAGTTCTTC.

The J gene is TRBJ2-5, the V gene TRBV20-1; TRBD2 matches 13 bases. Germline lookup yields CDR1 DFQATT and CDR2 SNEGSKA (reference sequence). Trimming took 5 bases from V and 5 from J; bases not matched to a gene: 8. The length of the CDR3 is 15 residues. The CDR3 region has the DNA TGCAGTGCTTATAAACCGGGACTAGCGGGGGAGACCCAGTACTTC. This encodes CSAYKPGLAGETQYF.

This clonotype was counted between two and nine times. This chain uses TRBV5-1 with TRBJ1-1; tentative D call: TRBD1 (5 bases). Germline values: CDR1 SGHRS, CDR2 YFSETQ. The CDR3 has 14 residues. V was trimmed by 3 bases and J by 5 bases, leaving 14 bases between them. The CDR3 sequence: CASSWEGVRTEAFF. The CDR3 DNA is TGCGCCAGCAGCTGGGAAGGGGTTCGGACTGAAGCTTTCTTT.

CDR3 nucleotide sequence: TGCGCCAGCAGCCAAGATGGCCTAGCGGGGGGGCGGGATACGCAGTATTTT. Its protein product is CASSQDGLAGGRDTQYF. V usage is TRBV4-1 and J usage is TRBJ2-3; 12 bases agree with TRBD2. This CDR3 region has 17 residues. The trim removed 0 bases at V and 6 bases at J, leaving 7 bases unmatched. The germline V gene encodes CDR1 MGHRA and CDR2 YSYEKL.

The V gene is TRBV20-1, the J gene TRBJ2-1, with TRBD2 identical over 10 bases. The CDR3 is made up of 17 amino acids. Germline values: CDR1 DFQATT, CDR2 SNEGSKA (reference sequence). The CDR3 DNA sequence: TGCTGCGCTAGAGGTATTAGCGGGAGGCCTCTATACAATGAGCAGTTCTTC. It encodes CCARGISGRPLYNEQFF.

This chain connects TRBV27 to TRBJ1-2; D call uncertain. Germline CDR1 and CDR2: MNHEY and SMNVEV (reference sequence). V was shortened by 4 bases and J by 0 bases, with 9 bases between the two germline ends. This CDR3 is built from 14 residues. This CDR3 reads CASSSEGANYGYTF. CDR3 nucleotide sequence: TGTGCCAGCAGTTCTGAGGGAGCTAACTATGGCTACACCTTC.

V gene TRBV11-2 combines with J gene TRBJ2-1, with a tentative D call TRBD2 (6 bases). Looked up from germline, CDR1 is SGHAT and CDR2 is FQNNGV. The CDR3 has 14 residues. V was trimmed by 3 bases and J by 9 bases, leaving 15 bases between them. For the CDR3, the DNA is TGTGCCAGCAGCTTTACGACTAGGTCGTCTGAGCAGTTCTTC. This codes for CASSFTTRSSEQFF.

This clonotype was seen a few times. CDR3 DNA: TGCAGTGCGGCCGGGACCCCGGGCTCCTATAATTCACCCCTCCACTTT. This encodes CSAAGTPGSYNSPLHF. The chain is built from TRBV20-1 and TRBJ1-6, with TRBD1 as a possible D gene (5 bases). V was cut by 6 bases and J by 0 bases, with 15 bases left in between. CDR1 and CDR2 (germline): DFQATT, SNEGSKA (reference sequence). There are 16 residues in the CDR3.

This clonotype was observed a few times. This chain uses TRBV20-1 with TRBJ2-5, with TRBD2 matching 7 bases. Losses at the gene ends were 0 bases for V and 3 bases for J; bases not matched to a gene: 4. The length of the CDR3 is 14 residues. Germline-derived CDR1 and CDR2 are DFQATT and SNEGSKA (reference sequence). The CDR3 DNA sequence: TGCAGTGCTAGAGATCCAGCGGGGAAAGAGACCCAGTACTTC. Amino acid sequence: CSARDPAGKETQYF.

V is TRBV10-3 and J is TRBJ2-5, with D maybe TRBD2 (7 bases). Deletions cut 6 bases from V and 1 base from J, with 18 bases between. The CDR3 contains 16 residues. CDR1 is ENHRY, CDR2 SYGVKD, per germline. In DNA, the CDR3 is TGTGCCATCAGCCCGGGAGGCGGGGGCCTCCAAGAGACCCAGTACTTC. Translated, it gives CAISPGGGGLQETQYF.